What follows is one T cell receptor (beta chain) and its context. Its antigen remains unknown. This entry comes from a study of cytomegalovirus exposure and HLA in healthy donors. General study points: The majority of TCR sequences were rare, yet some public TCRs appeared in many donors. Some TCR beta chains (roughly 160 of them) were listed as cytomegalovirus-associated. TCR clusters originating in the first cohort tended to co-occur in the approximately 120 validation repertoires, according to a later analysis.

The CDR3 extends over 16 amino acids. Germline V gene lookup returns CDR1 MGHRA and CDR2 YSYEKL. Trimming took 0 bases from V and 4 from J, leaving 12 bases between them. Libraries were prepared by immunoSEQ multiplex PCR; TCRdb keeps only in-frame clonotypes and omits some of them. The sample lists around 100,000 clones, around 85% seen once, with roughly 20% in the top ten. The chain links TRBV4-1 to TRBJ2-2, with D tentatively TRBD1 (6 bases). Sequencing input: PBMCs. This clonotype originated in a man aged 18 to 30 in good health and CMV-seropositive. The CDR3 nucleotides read TGCGCCAGCAGCCAAGATCCCGGGACATTCACCGGGGAGCTGTTTTTT. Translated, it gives CASSQDPGTFTGELFF.